This T cell receptor beta chain appears in the sequencing data of a study of Graves' ophthalmopathy and Graves' hyperthyroidism. Study observations and caveats: A majority of expanded thyroid clonotypes exceeding 0.001 frequency were likewise present in blood.

Trimming left V 3 bases short and J 5 bases short, with 19 bases between. The length of the CDR3 is 15 residues. Germline-derived CDR1 and CDR2 are DFQATT and SNEGSKA (reference sequence). TCR beta CDR3 amplification used RNA transcripts. The authors performed first-round RT-PCR with HTBI primers and then a second-round multiplex PCR. Via MiXCR, TCRdb re-called the multiplex PCR reads, giving one row per CDR3 protein. The sample lists hundreds of thousands of distinct CDR3 sequences, about two fifths occurring once. This clonotype was detected many times. The antigen is unknown. Additional autoimmune diseases, uncontrolled infections, pregnancy or lactation disqualified patients.

This receptor was identified in an adult man with Graves' ophthalmopathy. The chain has TRBV20-1 and TRBJ1-2; unclear D gene. Sequenced input: peripheral blood. The CDR3 DNA is TGCAGTGCTAGTTCCGGACGGTCCTGGGAGTATGGCTACACCTTC. This sequence encodes CSASSGRSWEYGYTF.